The text below deals with one T cell receptor (beta chain). Study processing details: Using reference gene primer amplification, nucleated cell counts were estimated. Data came from immunoSEQ multiplex PCR; TCRdb stores just in-frame clones and leaves some out. From that table come the V and J calls and clone size; the DNA was used to work out D and trimming. The profile shows a few hundred thousand clones, approximately 87% of them singletons. These data come from a study of blood T cell repertoires in COVID-19. Study summary: Acute and convalescent COVID-19 specimens originated in the United States, Italy and Spain. The cDNA or gDNA used as material had been derived from T cells, B-cell-depleted T cells, or PBMCs.

CDR1 and CDR2 (germline): SGHNT, YYREEE (reference sequence). V gave up 4 bases and J gave up 4 bases; unmatched junction bases: 7. The CDR3 loop spans 14 amino acids. This chain links TRBV5-4 with TRBJ2-7; 8 bases agree with TRBD2. This TCR came from a man between 60 and 75 years old who had recovered from COVID-19. Sequences were obtained from peripheral blood. The CDR3 region is CASSDRTSSYEQYF. DNA for the CDR3: TGTGCCAGCAGCGACCGGACTAGCTCTTACGAGCAGTACTTC. The variable domain in full, completed from reference TRBV5-4 and TRBJ2-7, reads ETGVTQSPTHLIKTRGQQVTLRCSSQSGHNTVSWYQQALGQGPQFIFQYYREEENGRGNFPPRFSGLQFPNYSSELNVNALELDDSALYLCASSDRTSSYEQYFGPGTRLTVT.